One and the same sample provided the 21 T cell receptor beta chains below, sequenced in a study of yellow fever vaccine responses in identical twins. TCRdb independently ran MiXCR on the RT-PCR reads; one entry per CDR3 protein. The profile covers 30,000 to 40,000 distinct CDR3 sequences, with more than 50% appearing a single time and over 3.5% taken by the ten largest. The sequences come from T cells from blood (PBMCs), unsorted or a sorted subset (not recorded which), collected before or after yellow fever vaccination (not recorded which). Receptors were obtained from a young woman who received the yellow fever vaccine.

CDR3 loop: CASSPLQQTQVNNEQFF. In DNA form, the CDR3 reads TGTGCCAGCTCACCATTACAACAGACCCAAGTTAACAATGAGCAGTTCTTC. The rearrangement joins TRBV18 to TRBJ2-1; unclear D gene. Germline V gene data show CDR1 as KGHSH and CDR2 as LQKENI. The V end was cut by 2 bases, the J end by 5 bases, with 19 bases between. The CDR3 contains 17 residues.

This rearrangement joins TRBV9 to TRBJ2-1; 12 bases match TRBD2. The CDR3 runs 13 residues. The junction had 4 bases not matched to a gene; V was cut back by 2 bases and J by 13 bases. Looked up from germline, CDR1 is SGDLS and CDR2 is YYNGEE. The CDR3 region is CASSVLAGGPQFF. CDR3 DNA sequence: TGTGCCAGCAGCGTGCTAGCGGGAGGGCCACAGTTCTTC.

The J gene is TRBJ1-2, the V gene TRBV5-1; 8 nucleotides match TRBD1. Germline V gene sequence: CDR1 SGHRS, CDR2 YFSETQ. CDR3 length equals 14 residues. Germline trimming cut 5 bases from V and 4 bases from J; bases unmatched to any gene: 7. The DNA for the CDR3 is TGCGCCAGCAGTCTTGGACAGGGCCTCTATGGCTACACCTTC. Its translation: CASSLGQGLYGYTF.

This clonotype came up a few times. The chain carries TRBV29-1 and TRBJ2-6; D assignment may be TRBD1 or TRBD2 (5 bases each). CDR1 and CDR2 from the germline V gene are SQVTM and ANQGSEA. The CDR3 runs to 13 residues. Trimming removed 8 bases from V and 4 bases from J, with 12 bases in between. The CDR3 region has the DNA TGCAGCATCAGGGAGCCCGGGGCCAACGTCCTGACTTTC. Translating gives CSIREPGANVLTF.

This clonotype was seen a handful of times. The chain is built from TRBV6-2 or TRBV6-3 and TRBJ1-2, with D tentatively TRBD1 (5 bases). CDR1 is MNHEY and CDR2 is SVGEGT in the germline V gene. This CDR3 contains 14 residues. V lost 0 bases to trimming and J lost 8 bases, with 13 bases between them. As DNA, the CDR3 is TGTGCCAGCAGTTACTCCCAGGGAGTAGAGGGCTACACCTTC. As protein: CASSYSQGVEGYTF.

This clonotype was recorded a few times. This rearrangement joins TRBV2 to TRBJ2-7, with D perhaps assigned TRBD1 or TRBD2 (5 bases each). Trimming shortened V by 6 bases and J by 7 bases, and 19 bases separated the two germline ends. The CDR3 is 14 residues long. CDR1 and CDR2 (germline): SNHLY, FYNNEI. CDR3 amino acids: CASRAVRGPLEQYF. In nucleotides, the CDR3 is TGTGCCAGCAGGGCCGTACGGGGCCCCTTGGAGCAGTACTTC.

This sequence joins TRBV6-2 or TRBV6-3 and TRBJ2-1, with D tentatively TRBD1 or TRBD2 (5 bases each). CDR1 MNHEY and CDR2 SVGEGT come from the germline V gene. The germline V and J ends were trimmed by 7 bases and 5 bases, with 18 bases remaining between them. This CDR3 is 15 amino acids long. The DNA of the CDR3 is TGTGCCAGCAACCTTCGAGGGGTTAAGAACAATGAGCAGTTCTTC. It codes for CASNLRGVKNNEQFF.

The genes are TRBV5-4 and TRBJ2-3; D possibly corresponds to TRBD1 (6 bases). The germline V gene has CDR1 SGHNT and CDR2 YYREEE (reference sequence). V lost 3 bases and J lost 4, with 9 bases in between. The CDR3 is 13 residues long. Here the CDR3 DNA reads TGTGCCAGCAGCTCAGGGGTCTCAGATACGCAGTATTTT. It translates to CASSSGVSDTQYF.

The chain links TRBV29-1 to TRBJ1-5; D gene uncertain. This CDR3 is built from 13 residues. Germline values: CDR1 SQVTM, CDR2 ANQGSEA. V was clipped by 4 bases and J by 7 bases, with 14 bases between them. The CDR3 loop reads CSVVVSPGQPQHF. The CDR3 DNA reads TGCAGCGTTGTAGTTTCGCCGGGCCAGCCCCAGCATTTT.

The chain links TRBV21-1 to TRBJ2-7; TRBD1 is taken as the D call from the table, unchecked against the DNA. TRBV21-1 is a pseudogene. This CDR3 region has 20 residues. DNA for the CDR3: TGTGCCAGCAGCAAAGCGACCGACCCCGGGACAGGGCTCCCAACCTACGAGCAGTACGTC. Translating gives CASSKATDPGTGLPTYEQYV.

This chain uses TRBV18 with TRBJ1-2, with D perhaps TRBD1 (5 bases). From germline, CDR1 is KGHSH and CDR2 LQKENI. The V and J ends lost 3 bases and 7 bases respectively, with 9 bases between them. The CDR3 covers 12 residues. CDR3 in DNA: TGTGCCAGCTCACCGGGGCCCTCTGGCTACACCTTC. Protein: CASSPGPSGYTF. Together with reference TRBV18 and TRBJ1-2, the CDR3 gives the full variable domain: NAGVMQNPRHLVRRRGQEARLRCSPMKGHSHVYWYRQLPEEGLKFMVYLQKENIIDESGMPKERFSAEFPKEGPSILRIQQVVRGDSAAYFCASSPGPSGYTFGSGTRLTVV.

The gene calls are TRBV12-3 or TRBV12-4 and TRBJ1-2; 9 nucleotides align to TRBD1. With 6 bases clipped from V and 5 bases from J, the junction kept 10 bases outside the gene matches. The CDR3 consists of 15 residues. CDR3 sequence: CASRPTGQGQYGYTF. As DNA, the CDR3 is TGTGCCAGCAGACCAACGGGACAGGGACAGTATGGCTACACCTTC.

This clonotype was observed a handful of times. The chain is built from TRBV12-3 or TRBV12-4 and TRBJ1-1; no clear D gene. This CDR3 is 13 amino acids long. The germline V and J ends were trimmed by 4 bases and 0 bases, with 6 bases remaining between them. CDR3 region: CASSSRMNTEAFF. CDR3 bases: TGTGCCAGCAGTTCTCGTATGAACACTGAAGCTTTCTTT.

This rearrangement joins TRBV11-1 to TRBJ2-5, with D perhaps matching TRBD1 or TRBD2 (5 bases each). This CDR3 comprises 16 residues. V was clipped by 2 bases and J by 3 bases, with 16 bases between them. Germline values: CDR1 SGHAT, CDR2 FQDESV (reference sequence). CDR3 coding DNA: TGTGCCAGCAGCTTATGGGGACCAAGGAACAAAGAGACCCAGTACTTC. It is translated as CASSLWGPRNKETQYF.

CDR3 residues: CASSRTNTGELFF. In DNA, the CDR3 is TGTGCCAGCAGCCGGACGAACACCGGGGAGCTGTTTTTT. The chain employs TRBV11-3 and TRBJ2-2; D not certain. This CDR3 comprises 13 residues. V was trimmed by 5 bases and J by 0 bases, leaving 4 bases between them. CDR1 and CDR2 from the germline V gene are SGHNT and YENEEA.

The chain has TRBV11-2 and TRBJ1-1; D not certain. Between the trimmed V and J ends, which lost 5 bases and 7 bases, there was a span of 8 bases. Per the germline V gene, CDR1 is SGHAT and CDR2 is FQNNGV. CDR3 length equals 11 residues. The CDR3 here is CASSLYNEAFF. The DNA for the CDR3 is TGTGCCAGCAGCCTATACAATGAAGCTTTCTTT.

This clonotype was picked up a small number of times. The chain combines TRBV5-6 with TRBJ2-7, with TRBD2 as a possible D gene (5 bases). The CDR3 totals 12 residues. CDR1 and CDR2 (germline): SGHDT, YYEEEE. V lost 2 bases to trimming and J lost 3 bases, with 6 bases between them. DNA of the CDR3: TGTGCCAGCAGCTTACGGGGCTACGAGCAGTACGTC. Residues: CASSLRGYEQYV.

The J gene is TRBJ2-5, the V gene TRBV11-1; perhaps D is TRBD1 or TRBD2 (5 bases each). The CDR3 extends over 16 amino acids. The germline CDR1 and CDR2 sequences are SGHAT and FQDESV (reference sequence). Trimming pared 3 bases from V and 2 bases from J, leaving 16 bases between. CDR3 nucleotide sequence: TGTGCCAGCAGCTTTCAGGGATCGACTACTCAAGAGACCCAGTACTTC. This gives the protein CASSFQGSTTQETQYF. Variable domain in full (rest from reference TRBV11-1 and TRBJ2-5): EAEVAQSPRYKITEKSQAVAFWCDPISGHATLYWYRQILGQGPELLVQFQDESVVDDSQLPKDRFSAERLKGVDSTLKIQPAELGDSAMYLCASSFQGSTTQETQYFGPGTRLLVL.

This chain uses TRBV5-6 with TRBJ2-1; tentative D call: TRBD1 (5 bases). The V end was cut by 3 bases, the J end by 7 bases, with 11 bases between. Germline-derived CDR1 and CDR2 are SGHDT and YYEEEE. The CDR3 contains 13 residues. The CDR3: CASSSTNRNEQFF. CDR3 coding DNA: TGTGCCAGCAGCTCCACAAACAGGAATGAGCAGTTCTTC.

This clonotype has just one count. V usage is TRBV29-1 and J usage is TRBJ2-5; D gene ambiguous. This CDR3 region has 11 residues. CDR1 SQVTM and CDR2 ANQGSEA come from the germline V gene. Trimming left V 6 bases short and J 1 base short, with 6 bases between. CDR3 sequence (DNA): TGCAGCGTCCTACTCCAAGAGACCCAGTACTTC. Translated, it gives CSVLLQETQYF.

The rearrangement links TRBV20-1 to TRBJ1-1; 7 nucleotides align to TRBD1. The trim removed 6 bases at V and 3 bases at J, leaving 4 bases unmatched. This CDR3 has 12 residues. Per germline, CDR1 DFQATT and CDR2 SNEGSKA (reference sequence). For the CDR3, the DNA is TGCAGTGCAAGGGGGCTGTACACTGAAGCTTTCTTT. Encoded protein: CSARGLYTEAFF.